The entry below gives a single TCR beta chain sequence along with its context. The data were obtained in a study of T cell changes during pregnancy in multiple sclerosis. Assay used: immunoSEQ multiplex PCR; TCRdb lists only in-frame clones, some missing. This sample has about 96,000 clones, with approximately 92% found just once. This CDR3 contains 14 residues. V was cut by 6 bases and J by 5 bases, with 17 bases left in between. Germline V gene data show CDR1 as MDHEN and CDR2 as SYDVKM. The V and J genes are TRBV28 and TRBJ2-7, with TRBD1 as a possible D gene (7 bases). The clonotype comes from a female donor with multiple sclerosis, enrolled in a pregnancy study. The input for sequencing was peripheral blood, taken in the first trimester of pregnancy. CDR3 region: CASSQYRGGNEQYF. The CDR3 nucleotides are TGTGCCAGCAGCCAATACAGGGGAGGTAACGAGCAGTACTTC.